This T cell receptor beta chain was observed in a study of shared clonotypes between healthy human individuals. Germline values: CDR1 DFQATT, CDR2 SNEGSKA (reference sequence). The CDR3 is 11 residues long. The V end was cut by 3 bases, the J end by 1 base, with 4 bases between. CD8 memory comprised CD45RO+ plus CCR7-negative CD45RA+ TemRA cells. Produced via immunoSEQ multiplex PCR; TCRdb's table is partial and in-frame only. Of about 120,000 clones detected, 68% appear once; the ten largest clones hold roughly 24%. This receptor was taken from a woman aged 25-40 years in good health. The chain uses TRBV20-1 and TRBJ2-7; D uncertain. Sequenced sample: memory CD8+ T cells sorted from blood. As for subset: CD45RO+ cells pooled with CCR7-negative TemRA cells. The CDR3: CSASASYEQYF. The CDR3 DNA is TGCAGTGCTAGTGCGTCCTACGAGCAGTACTTC.